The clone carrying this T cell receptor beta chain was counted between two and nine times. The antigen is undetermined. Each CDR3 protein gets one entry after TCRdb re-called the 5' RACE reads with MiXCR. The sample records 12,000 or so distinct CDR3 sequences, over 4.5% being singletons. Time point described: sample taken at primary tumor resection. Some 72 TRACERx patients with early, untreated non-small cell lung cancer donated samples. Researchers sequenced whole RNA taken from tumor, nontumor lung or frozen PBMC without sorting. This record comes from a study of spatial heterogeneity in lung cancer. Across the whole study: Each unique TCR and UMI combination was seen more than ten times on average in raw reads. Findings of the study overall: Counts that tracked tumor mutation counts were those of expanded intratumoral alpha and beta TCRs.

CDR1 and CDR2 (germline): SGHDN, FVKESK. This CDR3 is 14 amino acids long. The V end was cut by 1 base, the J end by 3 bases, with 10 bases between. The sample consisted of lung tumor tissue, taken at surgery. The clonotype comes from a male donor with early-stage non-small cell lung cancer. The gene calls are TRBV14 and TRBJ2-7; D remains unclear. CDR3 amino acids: CASSQAWNSYEQYF. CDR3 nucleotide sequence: TGTGCCAGCAGCCAAGCTTGGAATAGCTACGAGCAGTACTTC.